These 9 T cell receptor beta chains came from one sample sequenced in a study of blood T cells in healthy people across ages. Combining a sample-barcoded 5' primer with a J-beta primer mix, a second PCR ran for about 7 to 12 cycles. TCRdb itself ran the 5' RACE reads through MiXCR, one entry per CDR3 protein. The table has fewer than 950,000 distinct CDR3 sequences, approximately 35% seen once. The sample consisted of blood. These receptors were taken from a man aged 18 to 29 in good health.

Note on this clonotype: This may be a read error, as it is one base from a much larger clone. V and J are TRBV5-1 and TRBJ2-3; D is uncertain. The CDR3 consists of 13 residues. The V gene's germline CDR1 is SGHRS and CDR2 YFSETQ. V lost 4 bases to trimming and J lost 10 bases, with 16 bases between them. CDR3 residues: CASSLDTRDAQYF. The CDR3 DNA sequence: TGCGCCAGCAGCCTCGACACAAGGGATGCGCAGTATTTT.

This clonotype was seen a handful of times. The V gene is TRBV7-2, the J gene TRBJ1-1, with a tentative D call TRBD1 (6 bases). Trimming stripped 2 bases from V and 5 bases from J, with 15 bases between. Per germline, CDR1 SGHTA and CDR2 FQGNSA. CDR3 size: 15 residues. CDR3 amino acids: CASSLSSDRTTEAFF. The CDR3 DNA follows: TGTGCCAGCAGCTTATCGAGCGACAGGACGACTGAAGCTTTCTTT.

The chain recombines TRBV27 with TRBJ1-2; 7 positions match TRBD1. This CDR3 comprises 14 residues. J gave up 1 base and V 5 bases, and 4 bases lay outside the gene matches. The germline CDR1 and CDR2 sequences are MNHEY and SMNVEV (reference sequence). The CDR3 nucleotides are TGTGCCAGCAGTGCAGGACAGGTTAACTATGGCTACACCTTC. It encodes CASSAGQVNYGYTF.

With regard to this clonotype: Since a much larger clone is just one base distant, this may be a read error. The rearrangement uses TRBV7-2 and TRBJ1-1, with D possibly matching TRBD1 (5 bases). V was pared by 5 bases and J by 3 bases, with 10 bases between. This CDR3 spans 13 amino acids. Germline V lookup: CDR1 SGHTA, CDR2 FQGNSA. CDR3 nucleotides: TGTGCCAGCAGCAGGGGTCCGGACACTGAAGCTTTCTTT. This encodes CASSRGPDTEAFF.

This clonotype was detected only a few times. This chain uses TRBV6-2 or TRBV6-3 with TRBJ1-1; D remains ambiguous. The CDR3 loop spans 13 amino acids. Trimming removed 3 bases from V and 1 base from J, with 6 bases in between. Per the germline V gene, CDR1 is MNHEY and CDR2 is SVGEGT. The CDR3 coding sequence is TGTGCCAGCAGTTATGACGGGAACACTGAAGCTTTCTTT. Its protein product is CASSYDGNTEAFF.

This clonotype has just one count. This clone may be a read error of a much larger clone one base away. This chain connects TRBV20-1 to TRBJ2-5; D is perhaps TRBD2 (5 bases). V was trimmed by 1 base and J by 11 bases, leaving 14 bases between them. Germline-derived CDR1 and CDR2 are DFQATT and SNEGSKA (reference sequence). The CDR3 totals 12 residues. CDR3 coding DNA: TGCAGTGCTAGAGGGGGAGCAGAGGAGCAGTACTTC. Translation: CSARGGAEEQYF.

This clonotype was picked up a small number of times. Here the CDR3 reads CSVGRASYNEQYF. CDR3 sequence (DNA): TGCAGCGTTGGCAGGGCATCCTACAATGAGCAGTACTTC. The chain joins TRBV29-1 to TRBJ2-1; tentatively, D is TRBD1 (5 bases). TRBJ2-7 matches the DNA end more closely, so the J call is doubtful. From germline, CDR1 is SQVTM and CDR2 ANQGSEA. There are 13 residues in the CDR3.

The chain carries TRBV4-2 and TRBJ2-5; the match to TRBD2 covers 7 bases. With 1 base clipped from V and 7 bases from J, the junction kept 12 bases outside the gene matches. This CDR3 has 16 amino acids. Germline V gene data show CDR1 as LGHNA and CDR2 as YNFKEQ. The CDR3 DNA is TGTGCCAGCAGCCAAGGAGCGGCTAGCGGCGTGGCGACCCAGTACTTC. Translated: CASSQGAASGVATQYF.

On this clonotype: This may arise from a read error, as a much more abundant clone is one base away. The chain has TRBV5-1 and TRBJ2-1, with a possible D match to TRBD2 (7 bases). Matching the DNA end better, TRBJ2-7 makes the J call doubtful. The CDR3 loop spans 15 amino acids. CDR1 is SGHRS, CDR2 YFSETQ, per germline. The CDR3 is CASSPGRGAYNEQYF. In DNA, the CDR3 is TGCGCCAGCAGCCCCGGACGGGGGGCCTACAATGAGCAGTACTTC.